A selection of T cell receptor beta chains follows, all from one sample in a study of T cells after yellow fever vaccination. MiXCR, applied by TCRdb to the 5' RACE reads, yields one record per CDR3 protein. Of around 590,000 distinct CDR3 sequences in the sample, approximately 13% were seen once. Sequenced material: PBMCs, taken on the day of the yellow fever booster vaccination. These TCRs come from a man younger than 40 who received the YFV17D yellow fever vaccine. Each CDR3 is given with its conserved first and last residue. A D gene is named only where the DNA matches it firmly. Only some rows state a clone size, as once, few, many or a class for expanded clones.

abundance: few; d_gene: .; j_gene: TRBJ1-2; v_gene: TRBV10-3; CDR3aa: CASGQKQNYGYTF; CDR3nt: TGTGCCAGCGGCCAGAAACAAAACTATGGCTACACCTTC
abundance: .; d_gene: .; j_gene: TRBJ2-3; v_gene: TRBV4-2; CDR3aa: CASSQEADLLGKQPTDTQYF; CDR3nt: TGTGCCAGCAGCCAAGAGGCGGATCTACTGGGGAAACAGCCCACAGATACGCAGTATTTT
abundance: .; d_gene: TRBD2; j_gene: TRBJ2-1; v_gene: TRBV14; CDR3aa: CASSLLAGGDEQFF; CDR3nt: TGTGCCAGCAGCTTACTAGCGGGGGGCGATGAGCAGTTCTTC
abundance: .; d_gene: .; j_gene: TRBJ1-2; v_gene: TRBV7-2; CDR3aa: CASWMERTEHRGYTF; CDR3nt: TGTGCCAGTTGGATGGAAAGGACGGAGCATCGGGGCTACACCTTC
abundance: few; d_gene: .; j_gene: TRBJ2-1; v_gene: TRBV20-1; CDR3aa: CSVRDNHYNEQFF; CDR3nt: TGCAGTGTACGGGACAACCACTACAATGAGCAGTTCTTC
abundance: few; d_gene: TRBD2; j_gene: TRBJ2-2; v_gene: TRBV9; CDR3aa: CASSVAAGGFSGELFF; CDR3nt: TGTGCCAGCAGCGTAGCGGCGGGAGGGTTCTCCGGGGAGCTGTTTTTT
abundance: few; d_gene: TRBD1; j_gene: TRBJ2-3; v_gene: TRBV5-5; CDR3aa: CASSSTGFATQYF; CDR3nt: TGTGCCAGCAGCTCGACAGGGTTTGCTACGCAGTATTTT
abundance: few; d_gene: .; j_gene: TRBJ2-1; v_gene: TRBV2; CDR3aa: CASITALGYNEQFF; CDR3nt: TGTGCCAGCATCACTGCTCTGGGGTACAATGAGCAGTTCTTC
abundance: .; d_gene: TRBD1; j_gene: TRBJ1-1; v_gene: TRBV25-1; CDR3aa: CASSATGVRTEAFF; CDR3nt: TGTGCCAGCAGTGCAACAGGGGTTCGGACTGAAGCTTTCTTT
abundance: .; d_gene: .; j_gene: TRBJ2-3; v_gene: TRBV7-6; CDR3aa: CASSQRDLTQYF; CDR3nt: TGTGCCAGCAGCCAAAGGGATCTTACGCAGTATTTT
abundance: .; d_gene: .; j_gene: TRBJ2-5; v_gene: TRBV28; CDR3aa: CASSPIKGRETQYF; CDR3nt: TGTGCCAGCAGTCCCATAAAGGGGAGGGAGACCCAGTACTTC
abundance: few; d_gene: TRBD1; j_gene: TRBJ2-5; v_gene: TRBV12-3/TRBV12-4; CDR3aa: CASSYRDRGETQYF; CDR3nt: TGTGCCAGCAGTTACCGGGACAGGGGGGAGACCCAGTACTTC
abundance: few; d_gene: .; j_gene: TRBJ2-1; v_gene: TRBV30; CDR3aa: CAWNRPGKAYNEQFF; CDR3nt: TGTGCCTGGAATCGGCCCGGAAAAGCTTACAATGAGCAGTTCTTC
abundance: .; d_gene: TRBD2; j_gene: TRBJ2-1; v_gene: TRBV4-1; CDR3aa: CASSQTELAGGYNEQFF; CDR3nt: TGCGCCAGCAGCCAAACCGAACTAGCGGGAGGGTACAATGAGCAGTTCTTC
abundance: .; d_gene: .; j_gene: TRBJ2-3; v_gene: TRBV7-3; CDR3aa: CASSPRGDWSTDTQYF; CDR3nt: TGTGCCAGCAGCCCAAGAGGAGACTGGAGCACAGATACGCAGTATTTT
abundance: few; d_gene: .; j_gene: TRBJ2-7; v_gene: TRBV20-1; CDR3aa: CSAPSDYQSGQYF; CDR3nt: TGCAGTGCCCCCTCGGACTACCAGTCCGGGCAGTACTTC
abundance: .; d_gene: .; j_gene: TRBJ2-1; v_gene: TRBV9; CDR3aa: CASSGRTPYNEQFF; CDR3nt: TGTGCCAGCAGCGGTCGGACTCCGTACAATGAGCAGTTCTTC
abundance: .; d_gene: TRBD1; j_gene: TRBJ2-3; v_gene: TRBV7-9; CDR3aa: CASSSPDRAKDTQYF; CDR3nt: TGTGCCAGCAGCTCCCCGGACAGGGCTAAGGATACGCAGTATTTT
abundance: few; d_gene: TRBD2; j_gene: TRBJ2-1; v_gene: TRBV5-1; CDR3aa: CASSLEGLAGSNEQFF; CDR3nt: TGCGCCAGCAGCTTGGAGGGACTAGCGGGATCCAATGAGCAGTTCTTC
abundance: few; d_gene: .; j_gene: TRBJ2-7; v_gene: TRBV6-6; CDR3aa: CASRSASSYEQYF; CDR3nt: TGTGCCAGCAGATCCGCAAGCTCCTACGAGCAGTACTTC
abundance: .; d_gene: TRBD2; j_gene: TRBJ2-7; v_gene: TRBV25-1; CDR3aa: CASSDSWTRFHEQYF; CDR3nt: TGTGCCAGCAGTGATTCGTGGACTAGATTCCACGAGCAGTACTTC
abundance: .; d_gene: .; j_gene: TRBJ2-7; v_gene: TRBV9; CDR3aa: CASSVDWGPIYEQYF; CDR3nt: TGTGCCAGCAGCGTAGACTGGGGACCTATCTACGAGCAGTACTTC
abundance: .; d_gene: TRBD2; j_gene: TRBJ2-1; v_gene: TRBV5-4; CDR3aa: CASSLRTSVGEQFF; CDR3nt: TGTGCCAGCAGCTTAAGGACTAGCGTGGGTGAGCAGTTCTTC
abundance: few; d_gene: .; j_gene: TRBJ2-2; v_gene: TRBV2; CDR3aa: CASSDGWGRTGELFF; CDR3nt: TGTGCCAGCAGTGACGGTTGGGGGCGGACCGGGGAGCTGTTTTTT
abundance: .; d_gene: .; j_gene: TRBJ2-7; v_gene: TRBV18; CDR3aa: CASSLYVKAYEQYF; CDR3nt: TGTGCCAGCTCACTCTATGTGAAAGCCTACGAGCAGTACTTC
abundance: many; d_gene: .; j_gene: TRBJ1-5; v_gene: TRBV5-6; CDR3aa: CASSLAAGQPQHF; CDR3nt: TGTGCCAGCAGCTTGGCCGCGGGTCAGCCCCAGCATTTT
abundance: few; d_gene: .; j_gene: TRBJ2-7; v_gene: TRBV5-5; CDR3aa: CASSPRPPTYEQYF; CDR3nt: TGTGCCAGCAGTCCAAGGCCCCCGACCTACGAGCAGTACTTC
abundance: .; d_gene: TRBD2; j_gene: TRBJ2-2; v_gene: TRBV2; CDR3aa: CASCDARGDTGELFF; CDR3nt: TGTGCCAGCTGCGACGCGCGGGGGGACACCGGGGAGCTGTTTTTT
abundance: .; d_gene: TRBD2; j_gene: TRBJ2-6; v_gene: TRBV2; CDR3aa: CASHWDRSGRNSGANVLTF; CDR3nt: TGTGCCAGCCATTGGGATAGGAGCGGGAGAAACTCTGGGGCCAACGTCCTGACTTTC
abundance: .; d_gene: .; j_gene: TRBJ2-1; v_gene: TRBV10-1; CDR3aa: CASRTGTDPRHEQFF; CDR3nt: TGCGCCAGCAGAACCGGGACCGACCCTCGTCATGAGCAGTTCTTC
abundance: .; d_gene: TRBD1; j_gene: TRBJ2-3; v_gene: TRBV10-3; CDR3aa: CAISGGQGALADTQYF; CDR3nt: TGTGCCATCAGTGGGGGACAGGGGGCGCTGGCAGATACGCAGTATTTT
abundance: .; d_gene: TRBD2; j_gene: TRBJ2-1; v_gene: TRBV12-5; CDR3aa: CASGLVISSGLEQFF; CDR3nt: TGTGCTAGTGGTTTGGTAATTTCTAGCGGGCTTGAGCAGTTCTTC
abundance: .; d_gene: .; j_gene: TRBJ1-2; v_gene: TRBV29-1; CDR3aa: CSVDGVANYGYTF; CDR3nt: TGCAGCGTTGACGGGGTAGCTAACTATGGCTACACCTTC
abundance: many; d_gene: TRBD1; j_gene: TRBJ2-5; v_gene: TRBV19; CDR3aa: CASRDRGRGETQYF; CDR3nt: TGTGCCAGTCGCGACAGGGGGCGCGGGGAGACCCAGTACTTC
abundance: .; d_gene: TRBD2; j_gene: TRBJ2-7; v_gene: TRBV15; CDR3aa: CATSRDKNRFSGSYEQYF; CDR3nt: TGTGCCACCAGCAGAGACAAGAATAGATTCAGCGGGAGTTACGAGCAGTACTTC
abundance: .; d_gene: .; j_gene: TRBJ2-3; v_gene: TRBV7-2; CDR3aa: CASSFGARDTDTQYF; CDR3nt: TGTGCCAGCAGCTTCGGGGCCCGGGACACAGATACGCAGTATTTT
abundance: .; d_gene: TRBD2; j_gene: TRBJ2-1; v_gene: TRBV7-9; CDR3aa: CASSYIAGGPYNEQFF; CDR3nt: TGTGCCAGCAGCTACATAGCGGGAGGCCCCTACAATGAGCAGTTCTTC
abundance: few; d_gene: .; j_gene: TRBJ2-3; v_gene: TRBV12-3/TRBV12-4; CDR3aa: CASGVDTQYF; CDR3nt: TGTGCCAGCGGGGTCGATACGCAGTATTTT
abundance: few; d_gene: TRBD2; j_gene: TRBJ2-1; v_gene: TRBV29-1; CDR3aa: CSARTSGTFF; CDR3nt: TGCAGCGCAAGGACTAGTGGGACGTTCTTC
abundance: .; d_gene: TRBD1; j_gene: TRBJ1-3; v_gene: TRBV12-5; CDR3aa: CASGLSTGTDANTIYF; CDR3nt: TGTGCTAGTGGTTTGTCCACCGGGACAGACGCAAACACCATATATTTT
abundance: .; d_gene: TRBD1; j_gene: TRBJ2-3; v_gene: TRBV11-1; CDR3aa: CASSSTTFRTGSSTDTQYF; CDR3nt: TGTGCCAGCAGCTCGACCACTTTCCGGACAGGGAGTAGCACAGATACGCAGTATTTT
abundance: .; d_gene: TRBD1; j_gene: TRBJ1-1; v_gene: TRBV9; CDR3aa: CASSGHRDRGHTEAFF; CDR3nt: TGTGCCAGCAGCGGGCACCGGGACAGGGGGCACACTGAAGCTTTCTTT
abundance: few; d_gene: .; j_gene: TRBJ1-5; v_gene: TRBV27; CDR3aa: CASKDRGISNQPQHF; CDR3nt: TGTGCCAGCAAGGATCGGGGGATTAGCAATCAGCCCCAGCATTTT
abundance: few; d_gene: .; j_gene: TRBJ2-3; v_gene: TRBV24-1; CDR3aa: CATSDLRGQPDTQYF; CDR3nt: TGTGCCACCAGTGATTTGAGGGGTCAGCCAGATACGCAGTATTTT
abundance: few; d_gene: .; j_gene: TRBJ1-2; v_gene: TRBV24-1; CDR3aa: CATSVSAGDYGYTF; CDR3nt: TGTGCCACCAGTGTCTCGGCAGGCGACTATGGCTACACCTTC
abundance: .; d_gene: .; j_gene: TRBJ2-3; v_gene: TRBV7-9; CDR3aa: CASSLELGIKPDTQYF; CDR3nt: TGTGCCAGCAGCTTAGAACTGGGGATCAAACCAGATACGCAGTATTTT
abundance: many; d_gene: .; j_gene: TRBJ2-3; v_gene: TRBV20-1; CDR3aa: CSARVAGSTDTQYF; CDR3nt: TGCAGTGCTAGGGTGGCGGGCAGCACAGATACGCAGTATTTT
abundance: .; d_gene: TRBD1; j_gene: TRBJ2-1; v_gene: TRBV5-4; CDR3aa: CASSNDRARSEQFF; CDR3nt: TGTGCCAGCAGTAACGACAGGGCGCGGAGTGAGCAGTTCTTC
abundance: few; d_gene: .; j_gene: TRBJ1-2; v_gene: TRBV27; CDR3aa: CASSLESGGAYGYTF; CDR3nt: TGTGCCAGCAGTTTGGAGTCCGGGGGCGCATATGGCTACACCTTC
abundance: few; d_gene: .; j_gene: TRBJ2-7; v_gene: TRBV20-1; CDR3aa: CSARSPTVSYEQYF; CDR3nt: TGCAGTGCTAGATCCCCGACAGTCTCCTACGAGCAGTACTTC
abundance: few; d_gene: TRBD1; j_gene: TRBJ2-3; v_gene: TRBV12-3/TRBV12-4; CDR3aa: CASSLGGQGAGTQYF; CDR3nt: TGTGCCAGCAGTTTAGGGGGACAGGGGGCTGGTACGCAGTATTTT
abundance: few; d_gene: TRBD1; j_gene: TRBJ1-6; v_gene: TRBV6-1; CDR3aa: CASARDSYNSPLHF; CDR3nt: TGTGCCAGCGCCCGGGACAGCTATAATTCACCCCTCCACTTT
abundance: many; d_gene: .; j_gene: TRBJ2-1; v_gene: TRBV12-3/TRBV12-4; CDR3aa: CASRTLATSNEQFF; CDR3nt: TGTGCCAGCAGAACCCTAGCTACGTCCAATGAGCAGTTCTTC
abundance: .; d_gene: .; j_gene: TRBJ2-7; v_gene: TRBV10-3; CDR3aa: CAISEDSPQEQYF; CDR3nt: TGTGCCATCAGTGAGGACTCCCCGCAGGAGCAGTACTTC
abundance: .; d_gene: .; j_gene: TRBJ2-4; v_gene: TRBV24-1; CDR3aa: CATISGILAKNIQYF; CDR3nt: TGTGCCACAATTTCAGGGATTCTAGCCAAAAACATTCAGTACTTC
abundance: few; d_gene: TRBD1; j_gene: TRBJ1-5; v_gene: TRBV27; CDR3aa: CASSPGQGMRPQHF; CDR3nt: TGTGCCAGCAGTCCCGGACAGGGCATGCGGCCCCAGCATTTT
abundance: .; d_gene: .; j_gene: TRBJ2-3; v_gene: TRBV18; CDR3aa: CASSPVIQSGGTDTQYF; CDR3nt: TGTGCCAGCTCACCGGTAATCCAGAGCGGAGGCACAGATACGCAGTATTTT
abundance: .; d_gene: .; j_gene: TRBJ2-5; v_gene: TRBV28; CDR3aa: CASSHLAQETQYF; CDR3nt: TGTGCCAGCAGCCACTTGGCCCAAGAGACCCAGTACTTC